This TCR beta chain was retrieved from a study of OX40 agonist ivuxolimab in advanced cancers. With regard to the full study: Ivuxolimab was a fully human IgG2 agonistic monoclonal antibody targeting the costimulatory receptor OX40 (CD134). Intravenous ivuxolimab was administered to patients every 2 weeks at six dose levels: 0.01, 0.1, 0.3, 1.5, 3 and 10 mg/kg. Of the 50 to 55 dose-escalation patients, hepatocellular carcinoma was present in roughly 19, melanoma in approximately 15, renal cell carcinoma in 9 and head and neck cancer in 9. The dose-escalation cohort was about 87% male with a mean age of approximately 60 years, ranging from roughly 20 to 80. Prior anti-PD-1, anti-PD-L1 or anti-CTLA-4 therapy was permitted, and checkpoint inhibitors had been received by less than 45% of dose-escalation patients. Partial responses were achieved by three dose-escalation patients, of whom one had hepatocellular carcinoma and two had cutaneous melanoma. The point of sequencing TCRbeta in the periphery was to test whether ivuxolimab changed TCR sequence diversity and drove clonal T-cell expansion. The paper reports the monotherapy dose-escalation portion (N ≈ 50 patients) of the phase I ivuxolimab trial. Results and caveats for the whole study, not just this receptor: Low levels of normalized T-cell clonal expansion were also seen in some patients who did not respond. After ivuxolimab, expanded clones were on average more numerous among CD8+ T cells than among CD4+ T cells. Antigen specificity was not determined for the clonally expanded peripheral T cells. Clonal expansion of both CD4+ and CD8+ blood T cells was observed from baseline to week 6 at doses 0.1 to 3.0 mg/kg. In partial responders in the 0.1-3.0 mg/kg groups, normalized peripheral clonal expansion was found to be among the lowest, especially among CD8+ T cells.

The trial excluded patients who had a history of autoimmune disease or were on systemic immunosuppression. Peripheral blood for TCR sequencing was collected from all dose cohorts at baseline, on cycle 4 day 1, and on cycle 7 day 1. Samples were obtained from an open-label, multicenter, first-in-human phase I dose-escalation trial of ivuxolimab. Adults with locally advanced or metastatic head and neck squamous cell, hepatocellular, melanoma or renal cell carcinoma were enrolled in the trial. Before TCR sequencing, CD4+ T cells and CD8+ T cells from peripheral blood were sorted into separate populations. To sequence the TCRbeta CDR3 region, genomic DNA was isolated from the sorted cells. TCRbeta CDR3 regions were sequenced using the immunoSEQ Assay. TCRdb stores this immuneACCESS table with in-frame sequences only. Part of the clones is absent; in the studies checked, under half of the shortfall reflects unresolved V genes, and no reason is known for the rest. Here the sample has 100,000 or so clones; around 85% occur a single time. The ten largest clones add up to more than 5.5% of the sample.

In this sample, this clone turned up once. The target of this receptor is not known. No much larger clone exists at a distance of one base, and base qualities are not known. The CDR3 covers 14 residues, taking in both the cysteine and the phenylalanine. Just the 42-base CDR3 DNA is kept, in frame starting at base 1. V trim: 4 bases; J trim: 3 bases; unmatched bases: 3. This clonotype was obtained from an adult with an advanced solid tumor such as melanoma, head and neck, liver or kidney cancer. This chain is built from TRBV5-3 and TRBJ1-4, with 7 bases in between that match TRBD1. TRBV5-3 is annotated as an ORF whose role is uncertain. The specimen comprised CD4+ or CD8+ T cells sorted from blood, sampled in a trial of the OX40 agonist ivuxolimab. The nucleotides are TGTGCCAGAAGCAGAGGGGGCTCTAATGAAAAACTGTTTTTT. Its amino acids are CARSRGGSNEKLFF.